These 11 T cell receptor beta chains were sequenced from one sample in a study of graft-versus-host responses after intestinal transplantation. The table came from immunoSEQ multiplex PCR; TCRdb's copy has only in-frame clones and leaves some out. Here the sample spans around 15,000 clones, around a third being singletons. Sequences were derived from alloreactive CD4+ T cells from a mixed lymphocyte reaction culture, sampled before intestinal transplant. Subset indicated: CFSE-low proliferating T cells sorted from approximately 6-day pre-transplant mixed lymphocyte reaction (GvH or HvG direction). These receptors all come from a human patient who received an intestinal transplant.

The chain combines TRBV7-2 with TRBJ1-6, with 11 positions matching TRBD1. J gave up 10 bases and V 3 bases, and 2 bases lay outside the gene matches. This CDR3 spans 14 amino acids. Germline values: CDR1 SGHTA, CDR2 FQGNSA. CDR3 sequence reads: CASSLGQGGSPLHF. In DNA, the CDR3 is TGTGCCAGCAGCTTGGGACAGGGGGGATCACCCCTCCACTTT.

V is TRBV18 and J is TRBJ2-5; no clear D gene. Trimming pared 2 bases from V and 4 bases from J, leaving 5 bases between. In germline, CDR1 is KGHSH, CDR2 LQKENI. This CDR3 is built from 12 residues. CDR3 in DNA: TGTGCCAGCTCACCAGTGGGAGAGACCCAGTACTTC. Translating it yields CASSPVGETQYF.

To note about this clone: It differs at one base from a far larger clone, so likely a read error. The sample has other DNA sequences that encode this CDR3 too. This chain joins TRBV27 and TRBJ1-3, with 12 bases aligning to TRBD1. The germline CDR1 and CDR2 sequences are MNHEY and SMNVEV (reference sequence). This CDR3 comprises 16 residues. This chain's CDR3 is CASSPRDRGHGNTIYF. For the CDR3, the DNA is TGCGCCAGCAGTCCCCGGGACAGGGGGCATGGAAACACCATATATTTT.

This clone was seen more than once but under ten times. This sequence joins TRBV7-2 and TRBJ2-7; D gene ambiguous. The CDR3 is made up of 14 amino acids. Trimming took off 2 bases at V and 2 bases at J, with 10 bases between the two ends. In germline, CDR1 is SGHTA, CDR2 FQGNSA. The CDR3 loop reads CASSLLGSTYEQYF. CDR3 nucleotides: TGTGCCAGCAGCTTACTAGGGTCCACCTACGAGCAGTACTTC.

This clone was seen only a few times. The chain employs TRBV18 and TRBJ1-3, with 9 positions matching TRBD1. The CDR3 runs 16 residues. V shed 4 bases, J shed 0 bases, and the junction held 4 bases outside the gene matches. In germline, CDR1 is KGHSH, CDR2 LQKENI. CDR3 in DNA: TGTGCCAGCTCACAGGGACAGGGCGTCTCTGGAAACACCATATATTTT. This gives the protein CASSQGQGVSGNTIYF.

V usage is TRBV28 and J usage is TRBJ2-7, with unresolved D. The germline gives CDR1 MDHEN, CDR2 SYDVKM. The CDR3 is made up of 13 amino acids. V lost 2 bases to trimming and J lost 6 bases, with 11 bases between them. The DNA for the CDR3 is TGTGCCAGCAGTTTACAGGTCAGAGGCGAGCAGTACTTC. Its protein product is CASSLQVRGEQYF.

The chain joins TRBV7-9 to TRBJ1-3; D not certain. The V end lost 2 bases, the J end lost 3 bases, and 11 bases lay between the germline ends. Germline V gives CDR1 SEHNR, CDR2 FQNEAQ (reference sequence). The CDR3 runs 15 residues. For the CDR3, the DNA is TGTGCCAGCAGCTTAACATCGAAGCATGGAAACACCATATATTTT. Translation: CASSLTSKHGNTIYF. The complete variable domain, with remaining parts taken from reference TRBV7-9 and TRBJ1-3, reads DTGVSQNPRHKITKRGQNVTFRCDPISEHNRLYWYRQTLGQGPEFLTYFQNEAQLEKSRLLSDRFSAERPKGSFSTLEIQRTEQGDSAMYLCASSLTSKHGNTIYFGEGSWLTVV.

This clone was seen more than once but under ten times. The CDR3 sequence is CASSEGTTQQYF. CDR3 nucleotide sequence: TGTGCCAGCAGCGAAGGGACAACCCAGCAGTACTTC. The chain is built from TRBV5-7 and TRBJ2-7; a possible D gene is TRBD1 (6 bases). TRBV5-7 is given ORF status, its function remaining uncertain. The CDR3 spans 12 residues. V was shortened by 4 bases and J by 8 bases, with 13 bases between the two germline ends.

J is TRBJ1-2 and V is TRBV19, with TRBD1 as a possible D gene (5 bases). Trimming cost V 4 bases and J 2 bases, with 5 bases left between them. The CDR3 contains 12 residues. Per germline, CDR1 LNHDA and CDR2 SQIVND (reference sequence). In DNA, the CDR3 is TGTGCCAGTAGTAGGGACAACTATGGCTACACCTTC. Its translation: CASSRDNYGYTF.

The V call is TRBV6-8, the J call TRBJ2-1, with 12 nucleotides matching TRBD1. CDR1 and CDR2 (germline): MNHGY, SAAAGT. V lost 8 bases to trimming and J lost 7 bases; unmatched junction nucleotides: 9. The CDR3 is 15 residues long. CDR3 in amino acids: CASYGTGGLPNEQFF. In DNA, the CDR3 is TGTGCCAGCTATGGGACAGGGGGCCTCCCGAATGAGCAGTTCTTC.

The chain has TRBV4-2 and TRBJ2-1, with 7 positions matching TRBD2. The CDR3 runs 18 residues. Trimming took 1 base from V and 0 from J; bases not matched to a gene: 9. The germline CDR1 and CDR2 sequences are LGHNA and YNFKEQ. The CDR3 protein is CASSQVFGGRTSYNEQFF. As DNA, the CDR3 is TGTGCCAGCAGCCAAGTCTTCGGCGGGAGAACCTCCTACAATGAGCAGTTCTTC.